This T cell receptor beta chain was obtained from a study of early T cells in non-severe SARS-CoV-2 infection. The overall study: The authors sequenced bulk RNA from unsorted whole blood, leaving chains unpaired.

Tagging with unique molecular identifiers was applied to individual cDNA molecules. TCRdb recomputed calls from the 5' RACE reads with MiXCR, one row per CDR3 protein. The data show about 83,000 distinct CDR3 sequences, less than 11% seen once. CDR3 length equals 12 residues. Trimming left V 5 bases short and J 12 bases short, with 16 bases between. Germline V CDR1 and CDR2: KGHSY, FQNENV. This receptor was identified in an adult who was a healthcare worker with PCR-confirmed SARS-CoV-2 infection or an uninfected control (not recorded which). This chain joins TRBV16 and TRBJ1-2; D not resolved. The sample was whole blood, taken at baseline. CDR3 coding DNA: TGTGCCAGCAGCTATCAAGTCGCTTCCAACACCTTC. Protein sequence: CASSYQVASNTF.